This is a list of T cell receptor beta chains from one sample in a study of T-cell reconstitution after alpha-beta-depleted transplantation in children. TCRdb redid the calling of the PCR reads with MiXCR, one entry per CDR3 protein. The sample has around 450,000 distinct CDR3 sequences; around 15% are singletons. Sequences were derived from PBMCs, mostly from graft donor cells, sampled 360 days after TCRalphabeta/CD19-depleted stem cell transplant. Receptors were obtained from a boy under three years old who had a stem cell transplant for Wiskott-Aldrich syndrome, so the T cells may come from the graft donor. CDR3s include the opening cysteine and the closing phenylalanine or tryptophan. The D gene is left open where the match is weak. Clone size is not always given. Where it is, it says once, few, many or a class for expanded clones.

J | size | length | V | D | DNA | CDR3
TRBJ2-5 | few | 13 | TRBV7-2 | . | TGTGCCAGCAGCTTCGGTCTAAAAGAGACCCAGTACTTC | CASSFGLKETQYF
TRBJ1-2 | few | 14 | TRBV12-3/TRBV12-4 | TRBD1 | TGTGCCAGCAGTCCGACCGGGACAGGGTCCGGCTACACCTTC | CASSPTGTGSGYTF
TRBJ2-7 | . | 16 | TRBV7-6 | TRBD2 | TGTGCCAGCAGCTTAGCGCAGGCAGGCGGGAGGTACGAGCAGTACTTC | CASSLAQAGGRYEQYF
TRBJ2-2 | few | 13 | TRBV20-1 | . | TGCAGTGCTAGCTACTTCCCCACCGGGGAGCTGTTTTTT | CSASYFPTGELFF
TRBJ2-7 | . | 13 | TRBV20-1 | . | TGCAGTGCCCGGGATGTAGGGAACTACGAGCAGTACTTC | CSARDVGNYEQYF
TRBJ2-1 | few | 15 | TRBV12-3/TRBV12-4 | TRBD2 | TGTGCCAGCAGTTTCGGACTAGCGGGAGCGAGTGAGCAGTTCTTC | CASSFGLAGASEQFF
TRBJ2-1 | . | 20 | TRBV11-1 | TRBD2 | TGTGCCAGCAGCTTACCCCCGGGACTAGCGGGAGATGGGGGGAACAATGAGCAGTTCTTC | CASSLPPGLAGDGGNNEQFF
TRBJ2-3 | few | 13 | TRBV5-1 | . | TGCGCCAGCAGCCTGATCGGAGAAGATACGCAGTATTTT | CASSLIGEDTQYF
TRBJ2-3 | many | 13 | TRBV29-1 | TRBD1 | TGCAGCGTTGAATGGACAGGAGGAGATACGCAGTATTTT | CSVEWTGGDTQYF
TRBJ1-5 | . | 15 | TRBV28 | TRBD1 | TGTGCCAGCAGCCCGACAGGGGAGGGCAATCAGCCCCAGCATTTT | CASSPTGEGNQPQHF
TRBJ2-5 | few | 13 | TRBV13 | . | TGTGCCAGCACCCTGGGCTATCAAGAGACCCAGTACTTC | CASTLGYQETQYF
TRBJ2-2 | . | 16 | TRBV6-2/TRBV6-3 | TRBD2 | TGTGCCAGCAAAACAGCGGGAGGGCCAGGGGCCGGGGAGCTGTTTTTT | CASKTAGGPGAGELFF
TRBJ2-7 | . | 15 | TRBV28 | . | TGTGCCAGCAGTGGGGCAGGGTTTGGTAACTACGAGCAGTACTTC | CASSGAGFGNYEQYF
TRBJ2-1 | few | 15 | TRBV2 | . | TGTGCCAGCAGTGGCGGGCCATTCTCCTACAATGAGCAGTTCTTC | CASSGGPFSYNEQFF
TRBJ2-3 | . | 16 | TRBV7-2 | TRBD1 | TGTGCCAGCAGCCTCCTAGGGGGCGGTGTCACAGATACGCAGTATTTT | CASSLLGGGVTDTQYF
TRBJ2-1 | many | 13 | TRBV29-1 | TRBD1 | TGCAGCGTTGAAGGGGACAGGGACGGGGAGCAGTTCTTC | CSVEGDRDGEQFF